Each of the 17 T cell receptor beta chains below was sequenced from the same sample in a study of beta chain features in type 1 diabetes. General study points: For Type 1 diabetes patients, all four CD4+ subsets carried TCRB CDR3s that were moderately but significantly shorter.

Expressed TCRB transcripts were sequenced because the entire RNA isolate underwent reverse transcription. Repertoires were generated with immunoSEQ multiplex PCR, while TCRdb's copy carries only in-frame clones and drops some. The sample shows some 700,000 clones, under 15% of them seen only once. These receptors have no known antigen. Specimen: naive CD4+ T cells from blood. These receptor sequences come from a man aged 18 to 29 with type 1 diabetes.

The V call is TRBV2, the J call TRBJ2-5; possible D gene TRBD1, 6 bases. Germline loops: CDR1 SNHLY, CDR2 FYNNEI. This CDR3 has 13 amino acids. Trimming pared 4 bases from V and 4 bases from J, leaving 10 bases between. CDR3 DNA: TGTGCCAGCAGTGCAGGGGACGGAGAGACCCAGTACTTC. Its translation: CASSAGDGETQYF. Looking up the rest from reference TRBV2 and TRBJ2-5 gives the full variable domain: EPEVTQTPSHQVTQMGQEVILRCVPISNHLYFYWYRQILGQKVEFLVSFYNNEISEKSEIFDDQFSVERPDGSNFTLKIRSTKLEDSAMYFCASSAGDGETQYFGPGTRLLVL.

The V call is TRBV28, the J call TRBJ2-5, with D unclear. Per the germline V gene, CDR1 is MDHEN and CDR2 is SYDVKM. Trimming stripped 4 bases from V and 7 bases from J, with 7 bases between. CDR3 length equals 11 residues. Written as DNA, the CDR3 is TGTGCCAGCAGTTCCCCCGCGACCCAGTACTTC. Its protein product is CASSSPATQYF.

This clone has only a few counts. The V gene is TRBV30, the J gene TRBJ2-7; 9 bases fit TRBD1. Germline V gene lookup returns CDR1 GTSNPN and CDR2 SVGIG (reference sequence). The CDR3 totals 15 residues. Losses at the gene ends were 2 bases for V and 4 bases for J; bases not matched to a gene: 9. For the CDR3, the DNA is TGTGCCTGGAGTCGAGGCGCCGGGACAGGGTACGAGCAGTACTTC. Translated, it gives CAWSRGAGTGYEQYF. Using reference TRBV30 and TRBJ2-7 for the parts outside the CDR3, the full variable domain is SQTIHQWPATLVQPVGSPLSLECTVEGTSNPNLYWYRQAAGRGLQLLFYSVGIGQISSEVPQNLSASRPQDRQFILSSKKLLLSDSGFYLCAWSRGAGTGYEQYFGPGTRLTVT.

This clone has a handful of counts. The chain has TRBV7-9 and TRBJ2-7; D is unclear. The germline V gene encodes CDR1 SEHNR and CDR2 FQNEAQ (reference sequence). The CDR3 spans 14 residues. V lost 5 bases, J lost 2 bases, and 13 bases lay in between. The CDR3 DNA sequence: TGTGCCAGCAGCCGAGGCGACAAAACCTACGAGCAGTACTTC. Translated, it gives CASSRGDKTYEQYF.

This clone was counted a few times. The V call is TRBV6-5, the J call TRBJ1-2; possibly TRBD1 for D (5 bases). V dropped 0 bases and J dropped 3 bases, with 11 bases sitting between them. CDR1 is MNHEY, CDR2 SVGAGI, per germline. The CDR3 has 15 amino acids. CDR3 in DNA: TGTGCCAGCAGTTACTCCCCAGGGATGGACTATGGCTACACCTTC. Its protein product is CASSYSPGMDYGYTF.

A few counts support this clone. V usage is TRBV6-6 and J usage is TRBJ1-2, with D perhaps TRBD1 (5 bases). The CDR3 sequence is 15 residues long. V lost 3 bases, J lost 3 bases, and 14 bases lay in between. CDR1 and CDR2 (germline): MNHNY, SVGAGI (reference sequence). The CDR3 protein is CASSYVGRLDYGYTF. The CDR3 nucleotides are TGTGCCAGCAGTTATGTGGGACGGCTCGACTATGGCTACACCTTC.

The chain joins TRBV11-1 to TRBJ2-3, with D perhaps TRBD2 (5 bases). The CDR3 loop spans 16 amino acids. Trimming shortened V by 5 bases and J by 1 base, and 16 bases separated the two germline ends. Per the germline V gene, CDR1 is SGHAT and CDR2 is FQDESV (reference sequence). CDR3 in DNA: TGTGCCAGCAGCACAAACTTAGCCGGGGGCACAGATACGCAGTATTTT. Protein sequence: CASSTNLAGGTDTQYF.

V is TRBV6-6 and J is TRBJ1-6; D not certain. V lost 7 bases to trimming and J lost 10 bases, with 8 bases between them. The length of the CDR3 is 11 residues. Germline V gives CDR1 MNHNY, CDR2 SVGAGI (reference sequence). CDR3 nucleotide sequence: TGTGCCAGCACTCCTGGATCACCCCTCCACTTT. Translation: CASTPGSPLHF.

This chain uses TRBV7-2 with TRBJ2-3; a weak D match, TRBD1 (6 bases). This CDR3 is built from 15 residues. The germline V gene encodes CDR1 SGHTA and CDR2 FQGNSA. V gave up 1 base and J gave up 3 bases, with 11 bases separating them. CDR3 in amino acids: CASSLDREYTDTQYF. CDR3 coding DNA: TGTGCCAGCAGCTTAGACAGGGAATATACAGATACGCAGTATTTT.

The J gene is TRBJ2-1, the V gene TRBV28, with unresolved D. V was trimmed by 6 bases and J by 4 bases, leaving 22 bases between them. From germline, CDR1 is MDHEN and CDR2 SYDVKM. This CDR3 comprises 17 residues. The DNA for the CDR3 is TGTGCCAGCAGCATACACCCGAAGGGAAAGAGGTACAATGAGCAGTTCTTC. Translating gives CASSIHPKGKRYNEQFF.

On this clone: Other DNA sequences in the same sample also yield this CDR3. The chain links TRBV2 to TRBJ1-4; D unresolved. The germline CDR1 and CDR2 sequences are SNHLY and FYNNEI. Trimming pared 4 bases from V and 8 bases from J, leaving 5 bases between. This CDR3 spans 11 amino acids. The chain's CDR3 is CASSVGEKLFF. The CDR3 nucleotides are TGTGCCAGCAGTGTAGGAGAAAAACTGTTTTTT.

The chain is built from TRBV10-3 and TRBJ1-1; perhaps TRBD1 as D (5 bases). Germline V gene lookup returns CDR1 ENHRY and CDR2 SYGVKD. The length of the CDR3 is 16 residues. Trimming pared 6 bases from V and 3 bases from J, leaving 20 bases between. CDR3 region: CAIRASREGQDTEAFF. In DNA form, the CDR3 reads TGTGCCATCAGGGCCAGCCGGGAGGGGCAGGACACTGAAGCTTTCTTT.

The rearrangement joins TRBV27 to TRBJ2-3; 7 positions agree with TRBD1. Germline V gene sequence: CDR1 MNHEY, CDR2 SMNVEV (reference sequence). The CDR3 totals 16 residues. Trimming took 4 bases from V and 0 from J; bases not matched to a gene: 7. CDR3 sequence: CASSYLGQASTDTQYF. DNA for the CDR3: TGTGCCAGCAGTTACCTTGGACAGGCTAGCACAGATACGCAGTATTTT.

This clone was counted between two and nine times. The V gene is TRBV4-1, the J gene TRBJ1-4; D is perhaps TRBD1 (6 bases). The V end lost 0 bases, the J end lost 5 bases, and 13 bases lay between the germline ends. CDR3 length equals 16 residues. Germline V gene sequence: CDR1 MGHRA, CDR2 YSYEKL. The CDR3 spells CASSQDARGRNEKLFF. The DNA of the CDR3 is TGCGCCAGCAGCCAAGATGCCAGGGGAAGAAATGAAAAACTGTTTTTT.

This clone occurred a few times. The chain employs TRBV15 and TRBJ2-1; D ambiguous. CDR1 is LNHNV and CDR2 is YYDKDF in the germline V gene (reference sequence). The CDR3 length is 13 residues. V lost 6 bases and J lost 7, with 13 bases in between. CDR3 DNA: TGTGCCACCAGTATTACAGAAGGGAATGAGCAGTTCTTC. This sequence encodes CATSITEGNEQFF.

As to this clone: Mismatch with germline at one junction end may stem from a read error. V gene TRBV6-5 combines with J gene TRBJ2-7, with TRBD2 matching over 7 bases. Germline assignment: CDR1 MNHEY and CDR2 SVGAGI. This CDR3 contains 15 residues. The CDR3 loop is CASSLGRVLSYEQYF. DNA for the CDR3: TGTGCCAGTAGTTTGGGGAGGGTGTTGTCCTACGAGCAGTACTTC.

This clone was picked up a small number of times. The chain uses TRBV29-1 and TRBJ2-3; D tentatively fits TRBD1 or TRBD2 (5 bases each). Trimming pared 3 bases from V and 3 bases from J, leaving 10 bases between. The CDR3 is made up of 13 amino acids. Germline V gene data show CDR1 as SQVTM and CDR2 as ANQGSEA. The CDR3 sequence is CSVEGVRTDTQYF. The DNA for the CDR3 is TGCAGCGTTGAGGGGGTGAGGACAGATACGCAGTATTTT.